This T cell receptor (beta chain) came from a study of radiation and T cells in renal cell carcinoma (dated by TCRdb to the early 2020s). For the study in its entirety: The samples were drawn from a clinical trial, where primary renal cell carcinomas were treated with 15 Gy of stereotactic body radiation therapy and then removed by nephrectomy 4 weeks afterward. A total of 53 samples underwent TCR beta sequencing, made up of 26 tumors and about 27 peripheral blood samples. Across all 50 or so samples, 4,000,000 or so unique CDR3 nucleotide sequences encoding about 2.7 million unique CDR3 amino acid sequences were identified.

Between the V and J ends, shortened by 2 bases and 9 bases respectively, the junction contains 7 bases. The CDR3 runs 12 amino acids, cysteine and phenylalanine included. CDR3 DNA only is kept here, 36 bases in frame from base 1. As encoded in the germline V gene, CDR1 is ENHRY while CDR2 is SYGVKD. TCR beta libraries were generated from genomic DNA with the immunoSEQ kit, following the manufacturer's recommendations. To prepare the libraries, a first multiplex PCR with proprietary primers was run, followed by a second PCR that added unique barcodes, and a bead cleanup was done after each round. A positive control reaction and a negative control reaction, both provided in the kit, were run with every batch of samples. The final libraries were assessed on an Agilent 4200 TapeStation D1000 ScreenTape, pooled by volume, and quantified by qPCR. An Illumina NextSeq500 fitted with a MidOutput 150-cycle cartridge performed the sequencing, running 156 Read1 cycles and 15 Index1 cycles with the kit's custom primers. The pooled library was loaded at around 1 pM with approximately 20% PhiX control spiked in. For the original study's pipeline: Vendor-processed data were analyzed in R, with a clonotype defined as all T cells sharing the same CDR3 nucleotide sequence. In the clone abundance analyses, frequencies in each sample were normalized to that sample's 10,000 most abundant clones. Public T cell clones, which averaged fewer than five per sample, were excluded before analysis. Tumor-enriched and baseline blood-enriched clonotypes were defined by at least a 32-fold difference in abundance between compartments. A beta-binomial differential abundance model was used to identify clonotypes that were expanded or contracted between blood time points. Similarity between tumor and blood repertoires was quantified using the Baroni-Urbani and Buser coefficient, and groups were compared with two-tailed Wilcoxon tests in R. TCRdb retrieved this table from immuneACCESS and kept in-frame rearrangements only. Not all clones are present; in checked studies, unresolved V genes account for under half, and no reason is known for the remainder. V and J calls plus clone size are reproduced from that table; the DNA served to infer D and trimming. Recorded for this sample are about 130,000 clones; about 88% of them occurred a single time. The ten largest clones capture around 12% of the sample.

To note about this clone: What antigen it recognizes has not been identified. One base away there is no much larger clone; base qualities are not given.

The label giving this sample's time point can be read as: baseline pretreatment blood. Read against the paper, the sample's treatment or condition label means: 15 Gy SBRT to primary tumor, nephrectomy 4 weeks later. To follow tumor-enriched clonotypes, peripheral blood was collected serially from radiation-treated patients at baseline and again at 2 weeks and 4 weeks after SBRT. Every patient's renal cell carcinoma showed clear cell pathology. Genomic DNA for TCR sequencing was prepared using the QIAamp DNA Blood Mini Kit (Qiagen). Samples were included in the analyses only if all quality control checks were passed. The full study reports these points: Because pretreatment tumor biopsies were not available, the baseline intratumoral presence of clonotypes could not be determined. Because the trial had a single-armed design, the trial could not examine how radiation dose or scheduling affected the TCR repertoire. Top tumor clonotypes rose in blood from baseline to 2 weeks post-radiation, then contracted by 4 weeks, suggesting transient expansion of tumor-resident clones. Changes in the blood repertoire were not tracked past 4 weeks after treatment.

The sequence was collected from a woman aged 50 to 60 with renal cell carcinoma. Source: blood, taken from a patient whose treatment included radiotherapy and nephrectomy. This chain is built from TRBV10-3 and TRBJ2-2, with no reliable assignment of the D segment. The CDR3 amino acid sequence is: CAISERTWELFF. The nucleotide sequence reads TGTGCCATCAGTGAGAGGACCTGGGAGCTGTTTTTT.